Sequencing of this T cell receptor (beta chain) was carried out in a study of cytomegalovirus exposure and HLA in healthy donors. The CDR3 contains 13 residues. From germline, CDR1 is LNHDA and CDR2 SQIVND (reference sequence). With V trimmed by 6 bases and J by 5 bases, 7 bases remained unmatched. Study-wide results and caveats: It was reported in a later analysis that an Asian-associated ancestry cluster showed fewer N-insertions than the roughly 670-donor mean. Looking again later, the authors saw that most CMV-associated TCR beta chains seemed HLA-restricted.

The PCR used 60 Vbeta and 13 Jbeta primers. Only in-frame clones appear in the TCRdb table, and some are missing; sequencing was by immunoSEQ multiplex PCR. The table includes roughly 100,000 clones, under 85% detected once. Details on this clone: Its antigen is not known.

This TCR derives from a man aged 35 to 55 in good health and CMV-seronegative. Specimen: PBMCs. V is TRBV19 and J is TRBJ2-7, with 7 bases identical to TRBD1. Written as DNA, the CDR3 is TGTGCCAGTAGGCCTAGACAGGGCCACGAGCAGTACTTC. Its translation: CASRPRQGHEQYF. Full variable domain (remainder filled in from reference TRBV19 and TRBJ2-7): DGGITQSPKYLFRKEGQNVTLSCEQNLNHDAMYWYRQDPGQGLRLIYYSQIVNDFQKGDIAEGYSVSREKKESFPLTVTSAQKNPTAFYLCASRPRQGHEQYFGPGTRLTVT.